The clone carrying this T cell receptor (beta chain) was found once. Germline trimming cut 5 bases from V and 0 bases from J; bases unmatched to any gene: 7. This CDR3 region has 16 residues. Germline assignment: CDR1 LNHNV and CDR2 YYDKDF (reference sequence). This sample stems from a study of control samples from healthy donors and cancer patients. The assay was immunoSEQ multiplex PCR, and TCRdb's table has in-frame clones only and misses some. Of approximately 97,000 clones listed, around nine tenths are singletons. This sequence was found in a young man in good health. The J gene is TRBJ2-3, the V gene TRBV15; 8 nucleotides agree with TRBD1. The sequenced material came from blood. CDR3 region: CATSGGTGSSTDTQYF. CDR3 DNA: TGTGCCACCAGCGGGGGGACAGGATCTAGCACAGATACGCAGTATTTT.